These T cell receptor beta chains were read from a single sample in a study of T cells in Graves' hyperthyroidism and ophthalmopathy. Using its own MiXCR run on the multiplex PCR reads, TCRdb lists one record per CDR3 protein. This table has approximately 600,000 distinct CDR3 sequences, approximately 13% appearing once. The specimen sequenced was blood. The receptors shown here come from a woman between 25 and 40 years old with Graves' hyperthyroidism that later progressed to Graves' ophthalmopathy. CDR3s include the opening cysteine and the closing phenylalanine or tryptophan. The D gene is left open where the match is weak. Clone size is shown for a subset of rows, as once, few, many or a class of expanded clone.

V gene: TRBV19; D gene: TRBD2; J gene: TRBJ2-1; clone size: many; CDR3 DNA: TGTGCCAGTAGCCCCTGGACTAGCGGGAGAAGTGAGCAGTTCTTC; CDR3 protein: CASSPWTSGRSEQFF
V gene: TRBV7-9; D gene: .; J gene: TRBJ2-7; clone size: .; CDR3 DNA: TGTGCCAGCAGCTTAGGCCGACCCACCTACGAGCAGTACTTC; CDR3 protein: CASSLGRPTYEQYF
V gene: TRBV20-1; D gene: .; J gene: TRBJ2-3; clone size: many; CDR3 DNA: TGCAGTGCTAGGGGGGGATCAAGCACAGATACGCAGTATTTT; CDR3 protein: CSARGGSSTDTQYF
V gene: TRBV7-2; D gene: .; J gene: TRBJ1-5; clone size: many; CDR3 DNA: TGTGCCAGCAGCTTAGGCTCAGCAGGGGAGGGTCAGCCCCAGCATTTT; CDR3 protein: CASSLGSAGEGQPQHF
V gene: TRBV12-3/TRBV12-4; D gene: TRBD2; J gene: TRBJ2-1; clone size: few; CDR3 DNA: TGTGCCAGCAGGCCGTCTAGCGGGAGCGATGAGCAGTTCTTC; CDR3 protein: CASRPSSGSDEQFF
V gene: TRBV20-1; D gene: .; J gene: TRBJ1-4; clone size: many; CDR3 DNA: TGCAGTGCTAGAAGGGATGAAAAACTGTTTTTT; CDR3 protein: CSARRDEKLFF
V gene: TRBV7-9; D gene: .; J gene: TRBJ2-1; clone size: many; CDR3 DNA: TGTGCCAGCAGCTTAGAAGCCGGGCAGAACAATGAGCAGTTCTTC; CDR3 protein: CASSLEAGQNNEQFF
V gene: TRBV18; D gene: .; J gene: TRBJ2-7; clone size: .; CDR3 DNA: TGTGCCAGCTCACGTGGGACGGATGCCGAGCAGTACTTC; CDR3 protein: CASSRGTDAEQYF
V gene: TRBV12-5; D gene: .; J gene: TRBJ1-2; clone size: .; CDR3 DNA: TGTGCTAGTGGTTTTGACGAGGGGGGTGGCTACACCTTC; CDR3 protein: CASGFDEGGGYTF
V gene: TRBV20-1; D gene: .; J gene: TRBJ2-7; clone size: many; CDR3 DNA: TGCAGTGCTAGAGATTGGGGAAGCTCCTACGAGCAGTACTTC; CDR3 protein: CSARDWGSSYEQYF
V gene: TRBV6-2/TRBV6-3; D gene: TRBD1; J gene: TRBJ1-1; clone size: many; CDR3 DNA: TGTGCCAGCGGGGACAGCATGAACACTGAAGCTTTCTTT; CDR3 protein: CASGDSMNTEAFF
V gene: TRBV28; D gene: .; J gene: TRBJ1-2; clone size: many; CDR3 DNA: TGTGCCAGCAGTTTACTCACCCTATCTAATGGCTACACCTTC; CDR3 protein: CASSLLTLSNGYTF
V gene: TRBV6-2/TRBV6-3; D gene: TRBD2; J gene: TRBJ2-2; clone size: .; CDR3 DNA: TGTGCCAGCAGTTACTCAGGACTAGCGGGCAACACCGGGGAGCTGTTTTTT; CDR3 protein: CASSYSGLAGNTGELFF
V gene: TRBV7-8; D gene: .; J gene: TRBJ2-6; clone size: .; CDR3 DNA: TGTGCCAGCAGCCCCCGGAACAACGTCCTGACTTTC; CDR3 protein: CASSPRNNVLTF